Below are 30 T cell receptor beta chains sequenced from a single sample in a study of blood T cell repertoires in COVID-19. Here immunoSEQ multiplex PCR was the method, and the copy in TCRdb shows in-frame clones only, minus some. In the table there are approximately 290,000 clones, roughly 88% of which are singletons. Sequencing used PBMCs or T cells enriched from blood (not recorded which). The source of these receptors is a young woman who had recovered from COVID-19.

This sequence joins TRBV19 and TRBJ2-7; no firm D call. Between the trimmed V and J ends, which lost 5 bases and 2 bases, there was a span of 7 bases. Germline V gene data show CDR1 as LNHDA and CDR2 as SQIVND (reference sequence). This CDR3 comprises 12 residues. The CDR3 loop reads CASSPSAYEQYF. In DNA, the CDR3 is TGTGCCAGTAGTCCTTCAGCCTACGAGCAGTACTTC.

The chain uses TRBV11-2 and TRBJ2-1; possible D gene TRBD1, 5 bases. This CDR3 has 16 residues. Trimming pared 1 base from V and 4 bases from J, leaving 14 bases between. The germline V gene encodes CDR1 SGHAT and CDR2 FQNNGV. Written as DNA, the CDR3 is TGTGCCAGCAGCTTAGCAGCAGGGTCTATATACAATGAGCAGTTCTTC. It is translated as CASSLAAGSIYNEQFF.

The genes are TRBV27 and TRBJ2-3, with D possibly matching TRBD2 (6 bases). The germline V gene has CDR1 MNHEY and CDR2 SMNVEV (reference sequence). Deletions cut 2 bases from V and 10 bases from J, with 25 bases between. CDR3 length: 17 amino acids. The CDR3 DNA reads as TGTGCCAGCAGTTTAAGGTCCAGGAGGGACCCCCCGGATGCGCAGTATTTT. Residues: CASSLRSRRDPPDAQYF.

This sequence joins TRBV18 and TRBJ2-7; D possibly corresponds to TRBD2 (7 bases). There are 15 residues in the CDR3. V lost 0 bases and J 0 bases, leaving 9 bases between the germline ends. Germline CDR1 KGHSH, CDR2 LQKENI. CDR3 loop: CASSPPGGASYEQYF. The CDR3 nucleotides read TGTGCCAGCTCACCACCGGGGGGGGCCTCCTACGAGCAGTACTTC.

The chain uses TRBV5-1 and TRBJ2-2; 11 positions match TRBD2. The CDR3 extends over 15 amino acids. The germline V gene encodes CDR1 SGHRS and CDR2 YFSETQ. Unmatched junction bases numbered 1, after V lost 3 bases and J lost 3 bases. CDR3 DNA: TGCGCCAGCAGCTCGGGACTAGCGGACACCGGGGAGCTGTTTTTT. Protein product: CASSSGLADTGELFF.

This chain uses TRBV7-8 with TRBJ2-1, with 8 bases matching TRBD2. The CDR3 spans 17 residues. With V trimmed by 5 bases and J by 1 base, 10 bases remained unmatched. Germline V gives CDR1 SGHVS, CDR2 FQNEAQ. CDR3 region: CASSPGGDDLSYNEQFF. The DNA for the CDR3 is TGTGCCAGCAGCCCCGGGGGGGACGACTTGTCCTACAATGAGCAGTTCTTC.

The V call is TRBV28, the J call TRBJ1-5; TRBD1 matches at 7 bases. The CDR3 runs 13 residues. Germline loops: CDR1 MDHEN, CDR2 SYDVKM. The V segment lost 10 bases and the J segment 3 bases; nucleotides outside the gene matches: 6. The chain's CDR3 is CATETGDNQPQHF. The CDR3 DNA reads TGTGCCACCGAAACAGGGGACAATCAGCCCCAGCATTTT.

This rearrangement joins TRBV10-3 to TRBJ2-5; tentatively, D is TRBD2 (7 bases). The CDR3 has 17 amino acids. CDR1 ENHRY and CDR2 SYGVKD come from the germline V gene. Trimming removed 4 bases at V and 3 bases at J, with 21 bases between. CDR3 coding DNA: TGTGCCATCAGTGTAGGCCCCTTAGGGGGGGCGGAAGAGACCCAGTACTTC. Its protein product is CAISVGPLGGAEETQYF.

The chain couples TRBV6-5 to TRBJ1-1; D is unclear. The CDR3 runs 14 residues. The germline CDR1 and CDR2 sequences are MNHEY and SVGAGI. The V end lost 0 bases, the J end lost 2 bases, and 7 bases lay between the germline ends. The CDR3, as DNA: TGTGCCAGCAGTTACTCGGTCAGAAACACTGAAGCTTTCTTT. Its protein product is CASSYSVRNTEAFF.

The CDR3, as DNA: TGTGCCAGCAGTTACCCCGGATACAAATCGGGTCAGCCCCAGCATTTT. Translation gives CASSYPGYKSGQPQHF. This rearrangement joins TRBV28 to TRBJ1-5; D ambiguous. This CDR3 has 16 residues. Germline V gene sequence: CDR1 MDHEN, CDR2 SYDVKM. V was clipped by 4 bases and J by 6 bases, with 19 bases between them. The full variable domain, its missing parts supplied by reference TRBV28 and TRBJ1-5, is DVKVTQSSRYLVKRTGEKVFLECVQDMDHENMFWYRQDPGLGLRLIYFSYDVKMKEKGDIPEGYSVSREKKERFSLILESASTNQTSMYLCASSYPGYKSGQPQHFGDGTRLSIL.

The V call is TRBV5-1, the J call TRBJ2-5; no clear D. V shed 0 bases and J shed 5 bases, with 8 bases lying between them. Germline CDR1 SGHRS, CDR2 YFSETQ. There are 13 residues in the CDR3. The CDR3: CASSLGDAETQYF. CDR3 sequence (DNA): TGCGCCAGCAGCTTGGGCGATGCGGAGACCCAGTACTTC.

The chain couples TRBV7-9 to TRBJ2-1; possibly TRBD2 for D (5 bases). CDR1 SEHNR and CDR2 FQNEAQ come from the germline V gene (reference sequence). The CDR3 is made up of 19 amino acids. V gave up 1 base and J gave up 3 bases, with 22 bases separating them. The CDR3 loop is CASSLGSLGAIRDYNEQFF. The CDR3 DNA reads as TGTGCCAGCAGCTTAGGAAGCTTAGGAGCGATACGGGACTACAATGAGCAGTTCTTC. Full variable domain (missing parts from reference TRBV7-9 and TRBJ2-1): DTGVSQNPRHKITKRGQNVTFRCDPISEHNRLYWYRQTLGQGPEFLTYFQNEAQLEKSRLLSDRFSAERPKGSFSTLEIQRTEQGDSAMYLCASSLGSLGAIRDYNEQFFGPGTRLTVL.

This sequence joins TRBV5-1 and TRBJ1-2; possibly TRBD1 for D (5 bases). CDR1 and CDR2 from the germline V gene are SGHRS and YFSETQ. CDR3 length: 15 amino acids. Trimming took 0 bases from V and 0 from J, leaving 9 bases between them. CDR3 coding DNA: TGCGCCAGCAGCTTGGCCGGGGGAGCTAACTATGGCTACACCTTC. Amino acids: CASSLAGGANYGYTF.

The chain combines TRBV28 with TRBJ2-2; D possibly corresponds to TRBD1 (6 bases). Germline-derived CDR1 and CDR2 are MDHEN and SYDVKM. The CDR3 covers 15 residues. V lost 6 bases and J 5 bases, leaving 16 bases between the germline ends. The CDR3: CASSTSGARTGELFF. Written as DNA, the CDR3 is TGTGCCAGCAGCACCTCAGGGGCGCGAACCGGGGAGCTGTTTTTT.

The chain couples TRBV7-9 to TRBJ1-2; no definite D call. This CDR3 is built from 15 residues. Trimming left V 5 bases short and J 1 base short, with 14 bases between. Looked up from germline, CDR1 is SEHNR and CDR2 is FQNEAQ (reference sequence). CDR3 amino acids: CASSHNIWLNYGYTF. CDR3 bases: TGTGCCAGCAGCCATAACATTTGGCTTAACTATGGCTACACCTTC.

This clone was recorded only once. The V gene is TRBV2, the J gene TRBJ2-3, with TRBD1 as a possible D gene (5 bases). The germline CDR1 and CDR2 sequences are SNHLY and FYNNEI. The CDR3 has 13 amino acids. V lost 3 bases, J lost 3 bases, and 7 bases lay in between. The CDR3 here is CASSDQGTDTQYF. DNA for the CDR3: TGTGCCAGCAGTGATCAGGGAACAGATACGCAGTATTTT.

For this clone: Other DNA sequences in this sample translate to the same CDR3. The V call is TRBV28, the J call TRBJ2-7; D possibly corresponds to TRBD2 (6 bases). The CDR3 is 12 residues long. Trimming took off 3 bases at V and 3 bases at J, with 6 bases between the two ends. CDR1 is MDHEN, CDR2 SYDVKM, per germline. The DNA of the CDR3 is TGTGCCAGCAGTTTGGGGGGCTACGAGCAGTACTTC. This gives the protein CASSLGGYEQYF.

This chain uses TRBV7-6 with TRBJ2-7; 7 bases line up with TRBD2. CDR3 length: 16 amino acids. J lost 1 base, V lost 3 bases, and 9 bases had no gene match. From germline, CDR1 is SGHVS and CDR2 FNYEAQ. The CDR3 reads CASSLSSGGVSYEQYF. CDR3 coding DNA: TGTGCCAGCAGCTTGTCTTCGGGGGGTGTGTCCTACGAGCAGTACTTC.

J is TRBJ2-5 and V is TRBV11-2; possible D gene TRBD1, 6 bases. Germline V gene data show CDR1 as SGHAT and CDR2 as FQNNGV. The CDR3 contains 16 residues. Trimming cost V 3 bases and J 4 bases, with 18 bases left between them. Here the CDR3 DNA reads TGTGCCAGCAGCTTGACAGGCTCCCTTACTGGAGAGACCCAGTACTTC. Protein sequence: CASSLTGSLTGETQYF.

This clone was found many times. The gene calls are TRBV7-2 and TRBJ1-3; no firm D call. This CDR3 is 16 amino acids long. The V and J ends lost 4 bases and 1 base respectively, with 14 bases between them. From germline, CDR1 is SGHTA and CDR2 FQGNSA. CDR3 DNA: TGTGCCAGCAGCTCGAGGGCCTCGGGTTCTGGAAACACCATATATTTT. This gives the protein CASSSRASGSGNTIYF.

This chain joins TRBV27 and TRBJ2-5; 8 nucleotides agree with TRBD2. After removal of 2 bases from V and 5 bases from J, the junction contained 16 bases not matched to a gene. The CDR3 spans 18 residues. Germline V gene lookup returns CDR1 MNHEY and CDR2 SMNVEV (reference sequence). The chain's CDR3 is CASSLTPYPGLGMETQYF. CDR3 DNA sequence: TGTGCCAGCAGTTTAACCCCCTATCCGGGACTAGGGATGGAGACCCAGTACTTC.

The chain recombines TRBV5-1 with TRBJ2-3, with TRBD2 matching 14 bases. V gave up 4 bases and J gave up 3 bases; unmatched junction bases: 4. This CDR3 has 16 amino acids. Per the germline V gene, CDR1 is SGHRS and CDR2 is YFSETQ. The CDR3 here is CASSLGTSGGTDTQYF. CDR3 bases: TGCGCCAGCAGCCTCGGGACTAGCGGGGGAACAGATACGCAGTATTTT.

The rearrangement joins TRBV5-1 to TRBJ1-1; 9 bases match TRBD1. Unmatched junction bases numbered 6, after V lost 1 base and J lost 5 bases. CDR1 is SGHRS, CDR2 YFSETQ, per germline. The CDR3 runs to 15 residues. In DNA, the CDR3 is TGCGCCAGCAGCTTGTGGAGGACAGGGGATACTGAAGCTTTCTTT. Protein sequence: CASSLWRTGDTEAFF.

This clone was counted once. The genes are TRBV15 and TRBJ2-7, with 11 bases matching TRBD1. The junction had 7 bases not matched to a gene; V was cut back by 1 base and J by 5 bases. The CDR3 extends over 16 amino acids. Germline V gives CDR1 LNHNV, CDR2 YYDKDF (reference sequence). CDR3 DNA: TGTGCCACCAGCAGAGGGAACTCGGGACAGGGGGACGAGCAGTACTTC. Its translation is CATSRGNSGQGDEQYF.

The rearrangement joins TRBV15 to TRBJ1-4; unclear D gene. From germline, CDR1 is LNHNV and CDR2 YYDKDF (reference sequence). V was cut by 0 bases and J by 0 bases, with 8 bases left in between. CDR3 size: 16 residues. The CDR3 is CATSRDLRATNEKLFF. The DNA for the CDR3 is TGTGCCACCAGCAGAGATCTACGTGCAACTAATGAAAAACTGTTTTTT.

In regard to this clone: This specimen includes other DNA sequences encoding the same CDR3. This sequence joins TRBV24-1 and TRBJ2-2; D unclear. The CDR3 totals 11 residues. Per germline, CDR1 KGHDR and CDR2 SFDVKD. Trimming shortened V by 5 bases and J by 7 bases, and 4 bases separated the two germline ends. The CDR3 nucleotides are TGTGCCACCAGTGGAGGCGGGGAGCTGTTTTTT. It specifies CATSGGGELFF.

CDR3 sequence (DNA): TGTGCCAGCAGCTCCACCAGGGACAGAAGCACCGGGGAGCTGTTTTTT. It specifies CASSSTRDRSTGELFF. The rearrangement uses TRBV6-6 and TRBJ2-2; 7 nucleotides align to TRBD1. There are 16 residues in the CDR3. V shed 6 bases and J 4 bases; nucleotides not matched to a gene: 11. Germline CDR1 reads MNHNY; CDR2 reads SVGAGI (reference sequence).

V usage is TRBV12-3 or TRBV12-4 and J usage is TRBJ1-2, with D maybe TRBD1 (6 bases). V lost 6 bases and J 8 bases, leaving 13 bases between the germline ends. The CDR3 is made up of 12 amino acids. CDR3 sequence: CASSPGQFGYTF. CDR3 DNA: TGTGCCAGCAGCCCCGGACAGTTCGGCTACACCTTC.

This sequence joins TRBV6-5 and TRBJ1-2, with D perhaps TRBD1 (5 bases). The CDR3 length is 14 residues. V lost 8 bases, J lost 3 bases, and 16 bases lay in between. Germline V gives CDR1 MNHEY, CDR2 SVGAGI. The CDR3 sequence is CASLSPEGYYGYTF. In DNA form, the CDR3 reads TGTGCCAGCTTATCCCCGGAGGGGTACTATGGCTACACCTTC.

CDR3 protein: CSARETGGAADTQYF. For the CDR3, the DNA is TGCAGCGCCCGGGAAACAGGGGGAGCGGCAGATACGCAGTATTTT. This sequence joins TRBV29-1 and TRBJ2-3; 8 positions agree with TRBD1. The V and J ends lost 7 bases and 4 bases, in that order; junction bases with no gene match: 13. Looked up from germline, CDR1 is SQVTM and CDR2 is ANQGSEA. The CDR3 covers 15 residues.